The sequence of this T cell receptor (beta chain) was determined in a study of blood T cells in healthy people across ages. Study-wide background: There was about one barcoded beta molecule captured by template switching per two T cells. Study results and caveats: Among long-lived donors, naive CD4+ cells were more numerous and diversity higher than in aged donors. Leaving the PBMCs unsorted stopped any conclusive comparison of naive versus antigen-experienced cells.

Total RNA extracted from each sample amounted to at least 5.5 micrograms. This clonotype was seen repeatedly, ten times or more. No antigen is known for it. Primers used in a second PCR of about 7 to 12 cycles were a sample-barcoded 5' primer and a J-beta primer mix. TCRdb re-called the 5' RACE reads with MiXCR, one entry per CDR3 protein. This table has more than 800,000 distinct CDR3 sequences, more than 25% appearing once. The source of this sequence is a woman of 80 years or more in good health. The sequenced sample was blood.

The CDR3: CASSLESGGGKNIQYF. The CDR3, as DNA: TGTGCCAGCAGCTTAGAAAGCGGGGGGGGTAAAAACATTCAGTACTTC. The gene calls are TRBV7-2 and TRBJ2-4; 10 bases agree with TRBD2. CDR1 is SGHTA and CDR2 is FQGNSA in the germline V gene. V was pared by 1 base and J by 4 bases, with 4 bases of the junction left unmatched. This CDR3 region has 16 residues.